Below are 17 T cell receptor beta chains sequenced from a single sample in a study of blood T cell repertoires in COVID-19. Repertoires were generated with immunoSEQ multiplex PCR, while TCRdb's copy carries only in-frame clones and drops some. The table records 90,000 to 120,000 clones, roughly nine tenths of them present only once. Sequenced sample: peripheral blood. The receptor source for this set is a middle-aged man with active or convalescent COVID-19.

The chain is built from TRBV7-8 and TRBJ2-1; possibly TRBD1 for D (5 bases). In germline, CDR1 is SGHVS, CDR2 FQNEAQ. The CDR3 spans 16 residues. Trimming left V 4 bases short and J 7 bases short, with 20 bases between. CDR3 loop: CASSSRPGYGLNEQFF. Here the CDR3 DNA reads TGTGCCAGCAGCTCTCGTCCAGGGTATGGTTTGAATGAGCAGTTCTTC.

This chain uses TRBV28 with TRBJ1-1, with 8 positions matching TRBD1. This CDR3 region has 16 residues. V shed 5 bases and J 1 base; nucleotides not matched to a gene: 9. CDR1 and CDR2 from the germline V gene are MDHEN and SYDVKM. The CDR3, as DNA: TGTGCCAGCAGTACCGCAGGGGGCGGAAGGAACACTGAAGCTTTCTTT. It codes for CASSTAGGGRNTEAFF.

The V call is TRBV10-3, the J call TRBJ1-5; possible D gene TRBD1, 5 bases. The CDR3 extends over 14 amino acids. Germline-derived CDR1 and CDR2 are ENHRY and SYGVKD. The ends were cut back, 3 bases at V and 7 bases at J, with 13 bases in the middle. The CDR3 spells CAISERQGGQPQHF. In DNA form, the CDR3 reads TGTGCCATCAGTGAAAGGCAGGGTGGCCAGCCCCAGCATTTT.

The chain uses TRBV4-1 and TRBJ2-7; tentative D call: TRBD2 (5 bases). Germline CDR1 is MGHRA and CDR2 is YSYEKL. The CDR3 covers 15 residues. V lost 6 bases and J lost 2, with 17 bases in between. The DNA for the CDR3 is TGCGCCAGCAGAGCCACAATAGCGCCTACCTACGAGCAGTACTTC. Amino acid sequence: CASRATIAPTYEQYF.

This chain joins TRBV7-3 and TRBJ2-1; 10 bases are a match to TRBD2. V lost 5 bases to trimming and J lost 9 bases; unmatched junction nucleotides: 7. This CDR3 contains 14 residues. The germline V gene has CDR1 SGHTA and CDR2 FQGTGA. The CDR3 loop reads CASSLAGALGEQFF. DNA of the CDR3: TGTGCCAGCAGCCTAGCGGGGGCCCTCGGTGAGCAGTTCTTC.

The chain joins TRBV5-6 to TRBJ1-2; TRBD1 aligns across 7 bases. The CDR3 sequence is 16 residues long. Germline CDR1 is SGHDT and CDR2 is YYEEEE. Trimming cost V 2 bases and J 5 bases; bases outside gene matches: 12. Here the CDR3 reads CASSLLTGDQGYGYTF. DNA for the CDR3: TGTGCCAGCAGCTTATTAACAGGGGATCAAGGGTATGGCTACACCTTC.

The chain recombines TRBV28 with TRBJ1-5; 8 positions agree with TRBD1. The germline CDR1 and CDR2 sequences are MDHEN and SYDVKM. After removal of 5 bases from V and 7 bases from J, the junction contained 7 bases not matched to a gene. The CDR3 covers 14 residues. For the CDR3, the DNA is TGTGCCAGCAGTGCGGGACAGGAGGGACAGCCCCAGCATTTT. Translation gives CASSAGQEGQPQHF.

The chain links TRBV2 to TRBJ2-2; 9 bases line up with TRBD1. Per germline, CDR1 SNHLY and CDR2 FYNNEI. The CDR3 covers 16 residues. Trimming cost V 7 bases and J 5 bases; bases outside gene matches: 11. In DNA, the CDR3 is TGTGCCAGCAACCCGAAGGACAGGGGAAATACCGGGGAGCTGTTTTTT. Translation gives CASNPKDRGNTGELFF.

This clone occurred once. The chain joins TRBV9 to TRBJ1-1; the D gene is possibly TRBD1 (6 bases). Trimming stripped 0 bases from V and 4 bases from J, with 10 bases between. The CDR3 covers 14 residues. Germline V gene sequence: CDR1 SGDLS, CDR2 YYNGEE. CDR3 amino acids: CASSVGAGVTEAFF. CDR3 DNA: TGTGCCAGCAGCGTAGGGGCAGGGGTCACTGAAGCTTTCTTT. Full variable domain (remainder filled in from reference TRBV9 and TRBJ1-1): DSGVTQTPKHLITATGQRVTLRCSPRSGDLSVYWYQQSLDQGLQFLIQYYNGEERAKGNILERFSAQQFPDLHSELNLSSLELGDSALYFCASSVGAGVTEAFFGQGTRLTVV.

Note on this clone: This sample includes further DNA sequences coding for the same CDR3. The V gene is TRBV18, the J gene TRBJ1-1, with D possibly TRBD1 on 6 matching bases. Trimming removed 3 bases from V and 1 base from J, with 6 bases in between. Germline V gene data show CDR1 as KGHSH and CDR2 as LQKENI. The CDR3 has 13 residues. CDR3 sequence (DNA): TGTGCCAGCTCACCCAGGGGGAACACTGAAGCTTTCTTT. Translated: CASSPRGNTEAFF. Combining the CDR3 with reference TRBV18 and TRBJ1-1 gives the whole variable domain NAGVMQNPRHLVRRRGQEARLRCSPMKGHSHVYWYRQLPEEGLKFMVYLQKENIIDESGMPKERFSAEFPKEGPSILRIQQVVRGDSAAYFCASSPRGNTEAFFGQGTRLTVV.

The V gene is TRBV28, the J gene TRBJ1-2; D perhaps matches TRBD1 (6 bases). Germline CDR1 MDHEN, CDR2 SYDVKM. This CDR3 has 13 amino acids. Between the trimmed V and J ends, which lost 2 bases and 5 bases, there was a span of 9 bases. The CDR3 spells CASSLGQGYGYTF. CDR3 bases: TGTGCCAGCAGTTTAGGGCAGGGGTATGGCTACACCTTC.

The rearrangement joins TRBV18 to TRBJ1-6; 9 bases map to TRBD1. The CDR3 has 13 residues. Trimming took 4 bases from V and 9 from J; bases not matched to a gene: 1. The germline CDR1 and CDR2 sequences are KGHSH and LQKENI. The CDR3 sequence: CASSRDRVSPLHF. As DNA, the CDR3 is TGTGCCAGCTCACGGGACAGGGTTTCACCCCTCCACTTT.

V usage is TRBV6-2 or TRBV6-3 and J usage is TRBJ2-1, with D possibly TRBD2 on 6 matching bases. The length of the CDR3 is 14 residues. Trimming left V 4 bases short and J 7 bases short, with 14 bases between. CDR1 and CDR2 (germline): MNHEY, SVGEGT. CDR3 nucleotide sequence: TGTGCCAGCAGTTTGCTTGGCGGGATGAATGAGCAGTTCTTC. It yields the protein CASSLLGGMNEQFF.

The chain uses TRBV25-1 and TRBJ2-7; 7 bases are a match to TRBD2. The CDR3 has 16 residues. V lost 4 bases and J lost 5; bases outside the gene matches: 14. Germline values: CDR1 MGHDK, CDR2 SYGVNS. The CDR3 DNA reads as TGTGCCAGCAGTGCCCGGGTGGGAGCGGGACCCAACGAGCAGTACTTC. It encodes CASSARVGAGPNEQYF.

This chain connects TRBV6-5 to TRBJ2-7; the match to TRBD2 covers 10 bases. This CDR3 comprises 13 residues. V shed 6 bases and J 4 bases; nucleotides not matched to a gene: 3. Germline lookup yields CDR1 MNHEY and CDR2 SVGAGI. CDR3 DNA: TGTGCCAGCAGGGGGACTAGCGATTACGAGCAGTACTTC. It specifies CASRGTSDYEQYF.

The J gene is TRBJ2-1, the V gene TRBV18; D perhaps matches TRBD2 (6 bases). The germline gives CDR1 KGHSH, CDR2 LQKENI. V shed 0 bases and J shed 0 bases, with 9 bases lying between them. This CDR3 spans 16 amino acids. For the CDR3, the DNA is TGTGCCAGCTCACCACCCCGGGGGAGCTCCTACAATGAGCAGTTCTTC. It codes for CASSPPRGSSYNEQFF.

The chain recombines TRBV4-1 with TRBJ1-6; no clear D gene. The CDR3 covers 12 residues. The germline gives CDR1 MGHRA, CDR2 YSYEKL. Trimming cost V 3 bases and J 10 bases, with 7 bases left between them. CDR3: CASSQTDSPLHF. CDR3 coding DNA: TGCGCCAGCAGCCAGACTGACTCACCCCTCCACTTT.